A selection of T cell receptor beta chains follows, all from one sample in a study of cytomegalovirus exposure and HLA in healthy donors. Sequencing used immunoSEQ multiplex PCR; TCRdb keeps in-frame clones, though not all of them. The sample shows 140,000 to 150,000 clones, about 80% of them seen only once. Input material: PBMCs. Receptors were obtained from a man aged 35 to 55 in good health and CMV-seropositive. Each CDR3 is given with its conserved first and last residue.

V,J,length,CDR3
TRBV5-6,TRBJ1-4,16,CASSSTAGGANEKLFF
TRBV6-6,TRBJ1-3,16,CASRDSGTGSGNTIYF
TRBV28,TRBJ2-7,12,CASRTGVYEQYF
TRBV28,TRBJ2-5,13,CASSQGGGETQYF
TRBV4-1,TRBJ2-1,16,CASSPGAQRGRNEQFF
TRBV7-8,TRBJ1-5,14,CASSPEGGPPTQHF
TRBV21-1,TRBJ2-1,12,CATRLGVDEQFF
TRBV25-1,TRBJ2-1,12,CASSELGDRVFF
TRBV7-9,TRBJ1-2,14,CASSFLGGNYGYTF
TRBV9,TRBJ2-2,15,CASSVGTSRSGELFF
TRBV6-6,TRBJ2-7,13,CASSYSRGSEQYF
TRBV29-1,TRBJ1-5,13,CSVGTGFNQPQHF
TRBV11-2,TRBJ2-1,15,CASSLGLAGNNEQFF
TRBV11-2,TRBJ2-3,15,CASSLAGLITDTQYF
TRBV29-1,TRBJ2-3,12,CSAFVAGALQYF
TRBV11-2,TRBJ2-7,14,CASSFGQPPYEQYF
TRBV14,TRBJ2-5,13,CASSQVGGTLKYF
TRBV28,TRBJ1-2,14,CATSPGQGNYGYTF
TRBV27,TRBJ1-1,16,CASSLSKTGQVTEAFF